This TCR beta chain was retrieved from a study of beta chain features in type 1 diabetes. Reverse transcribing all isolated RNA meant expressed TCRB transcripts were sequenced. Here immunoSEQ multiplex PCR was the method, and the copy in TCRdb shows in-frame clones only, minus some. The data show some 370,000 clones, 8.5% to 10% seen once. The germline V and J ends were trimmed by 1 base and 3 bases, with 6 bases remaining between them. The CDR3 is made up of 14 amino acids. Germline CDR1 SGHDN, CDR2 FVKESK. Findings of the study overall: The study found moderately but significantly shorter TCRB CDR3s in all four CD4+ subsets of Type 1 diabetes patients.

Sorting produced populations that all topped 98% purity. To note about this clone: Antigen: not known.

The sequenced sample consisted of central memory CD4+ T cells from blood. This sequence originates from a young man with type 1 diabetes. The chain uses TRBV14 and TRBJ2-2; no firm D call. The CDR3, as DNA: TGTGCCAGCAGCCAAGTGACCTACACCGGGGAGCTGTTTTTT. Its translation: CASSQVTYTGELFF.